The next 15 T cell receptor beta chains were all read from a single sample in a study of control samples from healthy donors and cancer patients. The table came from immunoSEQ multiplex PCR; TCRdb's copy has only in-frame clones and leaves some out. The data contain approximately 52,000 clones, 90% to 96% of them seen just once; the ten biggest clones take up less than 1.1%. Sequenced: blood. These receptors came from a woman aged 18 to 35 in good health.

The chain has TRBV6-4 and TRBJ2-3; 10 nucleotides agree with TRBD2. This CDR3 is built from 15 residues. The V gene end was trimmed by 3 bases and the J gene end by 5 bases; junction bases not matched to a gene: 5. CDR1 and CDR2 (germline): MRHNA, SNTAGT. Here the CDR3 reads CASSEASGGGDTQYF. As DNA, the CDR3 is TGTGCCAGCAGTGAGGCTAGCGGGGGAGGAGATACGCAGTATTTT.

The chain joins TRBV12-2 to TRBJ1-2; the table's D call, TRBD1, has no DNA check behind it. TRBV12-2 is a documented pseudogene. This CDR3 spans 19 amino acids. The CDR3 DNA is TGTGCAAGTCGCTTATGTTTCCCCCTGGGGCGATGCGTTAACTATGGCTACACCTTC. Translating it yields CASRLCFPLGRCVNYGYTF.

The chain joins TRBV30 to TRBJ2-7, with D hard to call. The CDR3 contains 13 residues. Germline V gene lookup returns CDR1 GTSNPN and CDR2 SVGIG (reference sequence). V was shortened by 3 bases and J by 7 bases, with 16 bases between the two germline ends. The CDR3 coding sequence is TGTGCCTGGAGAGCCCAGGTGTATCTTGAGCAGTACTTC. This sequence encodes CAWRAQVYLEQYF.

The chain carries TRBV24-1 and TRBJ1-4; 7 bases are a match to TRBD1. The CDR3 contains 15 residues. J gave up 6 bases and V 3 bases, and 6 bases lay outside the gene matches. Germline CDR1 KGHDR, CDR2 SFDVKD. The CDR3 here is CATSDPPGQHEKLFF. For the CDR3, the DNA is TGTGCCACCAGTGATCCGCCGGGACAGCATGAAAAACTGTTTTTT.

The chain employs TRBV7-9 and TRBJ2-3; no clear D gene. The CDR3 sequence is 13 residues long. Germline V gene sequence: CDR1 SEHNR, CDR2 FQNEAQ (reference sequence). V was shortened by 3 bases and J by 2 bases, with 6 bases between the two germline ends. CDR3 in amino acids: CASSFITTDTQYF. The CDR3 DNA sequence: TGTGCCAGCAGCTTTATTACCACAGATACGCAGTATTTT.

The rearrangement links TRBV27 to TRBJ1-6, with D possibly matching TRBD1 (6 bases). The V gene's germline CDR1 is MNHEY and CDR2 SMNVEV (reference sequence). The V end was cut by 5 bases, the J end by 8 bases, with 19 bases between. The CDR3 is 16 amino acids. Here the CDR3 reads CASSEQGFDADSPLHF. The CDR3 DNA sequence: TGTGCCAGCAGTGAACAGGGTTTCGATGCGGATTCACCCCTCCACTTT.

The chain combines TRBV9 with TRBJ2-7; weak D call: TRBD1 (6 bases). CDR3 length: 16 residues. Germline CDR1 reads SGDLS; CDR2 reads YYNGEE. V was trimmed by 5 bases and J by 6 bases, leaving 24 bases between them. In DNA, the CDR3 is TGTGCCAGCAGTTCTAGGGCGTGGGGGCGGACGAGCGAGCAGTACTTC. The encoded protein is CASSSRAWGRTSEQYF.

CDR3 in amino acids: CASFRDGLNYGYTF. CDR3 DNA sequence: TGTGCCAGCTTTAGAGACGGCCTTAACTATGGCTACACCTTC. This chain connects TRBV28 to TRBJ1-2; D gene ambiguous. Germline values: CDR1 MDHEN, CDR2 SYDVKM. The CDR3 is 14 residues long. V lost 8 bases to trimming and J lost 1 base, with 14 bases between them.

J is TRBJ2-1 and V is TRBV6-5; TRBD2 agrees at 8 bases. Germline V gives CDR1 MNHEY, CDR2 SVGAGI. With V trimmed by 2 bases and J by 6 bases, 6 bases remained unmatched. The CDR3 is made up of 15 amino acids. The CDR3 region is CASSYGRGAPNEQFF. The DNA for the CDR3 is TGTGCCAGCAGTTACGGGCGGGGGGCACCCAATGAGCAGTTCTTC.

This clone has just one count. This chain joins TRBV18 and TRBJ2-6; either TRBD1 or TRBD2 may fit D (5 bases each). CDR1 and CDR2 (germline): KGHSH, LQKENI. V gave up 2 bases and J gave up 0 bases, with 14 bases separating them. This CDR3 is built from 18 residues. The CDR3, as DNA: TGTGCCAGCTCACCAAGTACGGGACGGAACTCTGGGGCCAACGTCCTGACTTTC. Translation: CASSPSTGRNSGANVLTF.

A single count supports this clone. This chain links TRBV30 with TRBJ2-7; 9 bases fit TRBD1. The CDR3 has 17 amino acids. The trim removed 0 bases at V and 2 bases at J, leaving 11 bases unmatched. Germline CDR1 reads GTSNPN; CDR2 reads SVGIG (reference sequence). The CDR3 DNA reads TGTGCCTGGAGTGTACAGGTTCTCCGGGACAGGGCCTACGAGCAGTACTTC. Protein sequence: CAWSVQVLRDRAYEQYF.

The chain employs TRBV25-1 and TRBJ1-1, with 9 bases that match TRBD1. From germline, CDR1 is MGHDK and CDR2 SYGVNS. This CDR3 is 17 amino acids long. The junction had 11 bases not matched to a gene; V was cut back by 2 bases and J by 4 bases. The CDR3 reads CASSELGQGMGGTEAFF. The CDR3 region has the DNA TGTGCCAGCAGTGAACTTGGACAGGGGATGGGTGGCACTGAAGCTTTCTTT.

The rearrangement links TRBV6-5 to TRBJ2-1, with 8 bases lining up with TRBD2. V was clipped by 5 bases and J by 1 base; unmatched bases: 4. The length of the CDR3 is 15 residues. In germline, CDR1 is MNHEY, CDR2 SVGAGI. This chain's CDR3 is CASSPTSASYNEQFF. CDR3 DNA: TGTGCCAGCAGTCCGACTAGCGCATCCTACAATGAGCAGTTCTTC.

A few counts support this clone. J is TRBJ2-5 and V is TRBV4-1; tentatively, D is TRBD2 (6 bases). The CDR3 covers 16 residues. The V gene lost 4 bases and the J gene lost 5 bases, with 20 bases spanning the gap. CDR1 is MGHRA, CDR2 YSYEKL, per germline. The CDR3 sequence: CASSPRGEVEWETQYF. Written as DNA, the CDR3 is TGCGCCAGCAGCCCCCGCGGGGAGGTTGAGTGGGAGACCCAGTACTTC.

The V and J genes are TRBV6-4 and TRBJ1-1; the D is unclear. V lost 4 bases and J lost 2, with 14 bases in between. The germline CDR1 and CDR2 sequences are MRHNA and SNTAGT. This CDR3 has 15 residues. The CDR3 sequence is CASSAQAQSNTEAFF. The CDR3 DNA reads as TGTGCCAGCAGTGCGCAGGCCCAGTCCAACACTGAAGCTTTCTTT.